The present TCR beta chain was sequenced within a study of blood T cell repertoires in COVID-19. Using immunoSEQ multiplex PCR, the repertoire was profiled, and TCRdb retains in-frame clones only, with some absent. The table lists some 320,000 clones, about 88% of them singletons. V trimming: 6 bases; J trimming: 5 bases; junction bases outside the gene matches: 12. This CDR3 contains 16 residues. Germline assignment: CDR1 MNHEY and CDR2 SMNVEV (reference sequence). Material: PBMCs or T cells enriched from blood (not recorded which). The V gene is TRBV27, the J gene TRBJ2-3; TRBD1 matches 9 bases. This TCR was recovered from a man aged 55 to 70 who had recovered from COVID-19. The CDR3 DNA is TGTGCCAGCAGGAGCTTTATGGACAGGGGACGAGATACGCAGTATTTT. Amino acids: CASRSFMDRGRDTQYF.